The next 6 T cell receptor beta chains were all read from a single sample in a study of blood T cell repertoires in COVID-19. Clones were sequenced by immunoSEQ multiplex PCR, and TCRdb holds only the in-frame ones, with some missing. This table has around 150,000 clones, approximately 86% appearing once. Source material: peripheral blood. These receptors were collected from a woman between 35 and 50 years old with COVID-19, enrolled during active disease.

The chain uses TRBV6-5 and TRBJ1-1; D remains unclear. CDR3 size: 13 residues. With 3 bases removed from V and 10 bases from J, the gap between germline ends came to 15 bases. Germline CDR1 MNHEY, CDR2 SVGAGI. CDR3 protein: CASSYKTAVGAFF. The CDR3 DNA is TGTGCCAGCAGTTATAAGACGGCGGTGGGAGCTTTCTTT.

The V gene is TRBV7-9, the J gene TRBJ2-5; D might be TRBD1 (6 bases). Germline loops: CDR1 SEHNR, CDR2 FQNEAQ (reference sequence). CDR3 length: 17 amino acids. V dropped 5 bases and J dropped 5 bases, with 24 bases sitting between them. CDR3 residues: CASSLPRPGPQGETQYF. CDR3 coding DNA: TGTGCCAGCAGCCTACCAAGACCGGGACCCCAGGGGGAGACCCAGTACTTC.

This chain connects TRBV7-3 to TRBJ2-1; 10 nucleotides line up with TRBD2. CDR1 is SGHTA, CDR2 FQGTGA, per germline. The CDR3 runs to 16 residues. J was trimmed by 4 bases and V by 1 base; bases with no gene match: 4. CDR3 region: CASSLIPSGSYNEQFF. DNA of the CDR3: TGTGCCAGCAGCTTAATTCCTAGCGGGAGTTACAATGAGCAGTTCTTC.

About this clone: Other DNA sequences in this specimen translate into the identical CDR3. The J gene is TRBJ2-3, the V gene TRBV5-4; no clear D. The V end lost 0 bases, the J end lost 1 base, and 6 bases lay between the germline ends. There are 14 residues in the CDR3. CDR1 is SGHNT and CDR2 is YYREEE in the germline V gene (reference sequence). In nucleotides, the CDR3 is TGTGCCAGCAGCTTGGCCTTAGGCACAGATACGCAGTATTTT. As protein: CASSLALGTDTQYF.

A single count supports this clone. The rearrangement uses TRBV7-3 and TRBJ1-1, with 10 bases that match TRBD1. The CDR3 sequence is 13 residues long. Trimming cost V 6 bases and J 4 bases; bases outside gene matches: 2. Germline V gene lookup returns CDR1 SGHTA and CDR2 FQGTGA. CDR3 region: CASSDRGPTEAFF. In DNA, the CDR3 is TGTGCCAGCAGTGACAGGGGGCCCACTGAAGCTTTCTTT.

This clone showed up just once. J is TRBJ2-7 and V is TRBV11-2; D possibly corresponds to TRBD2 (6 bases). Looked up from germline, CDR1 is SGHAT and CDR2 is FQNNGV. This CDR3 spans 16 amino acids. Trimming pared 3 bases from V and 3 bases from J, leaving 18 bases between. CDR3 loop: CASSLGGSGRFYEQYV. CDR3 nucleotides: TGTGCCAGCAGCTTGGGTGGGTCAGGGAGGTTCTACGAGCAGTACGTC.